This is a list of T cell receptor beta chains from one sample in a study of blood T cell repertoires in COVID-19. Sequencing was performed with immunoSEQ multiplex PCR; in TCRdb, only in-frame clones are kept and a portion is missing. In the table there are more than 200,000 clones, around 84% of which are singletons. Sequencing input: PBMCs or T cells enriched from blood (not recorded which). These receptors came from a man aged 30 to 45 with acute COVID-19. Each CDR3 is given with its conserved first and last residue. Fields, in order: clone size, V gene, J gene, D gene, CDR3 DNA, CDR3 protein. D genes are given only for firm matches. Size values are once, few and many counts, or a class for expanded clones, and some rows have none.

once	TRBV25-1	TRBJ2-1	TRBD1	TGTGCCAGCAGTGAGACAGGGTTGTCCTACAATGAGCAGTTCTTC	CASSETGLSYNEQFF
-	TRBV4-1	TRBJ2-1	TRBD2	TGCGCCAGCGGGGGGGAGGGACTCCACTCAAGGCTCGATGAGCAGTTCTTC	CASGGEGLHSRLDEQFF
once	TRBV13	TRBJ2-1	TRBD2	TGTGCCAGCGCCGGGGGGGATGCAGGGAATGAGCAGTTCTTC	CASAGGDAGNEQFF
-	TRBV3-1/TRBV3-2	TRBJ2-1	TRBD2	TGTGCCAGCAGCCCCCTTTCGTGGAGCGGGGCCAATGAGCAGTTCTTC	CASSPLSWSGANEQFF
-	TRBV7-9	TRBJ2-7	TRBD1	TGTGCCAGCAGCTCCCCCGAGGGGGCCCGCACCTACGAGCAGTACTTC	CASSSPEGARTYEQYF
-	TRBV5-1	TRBJ2-5	TRBD1	TGCGCCAGCAGCTTGGGGCCCCGACGGGGACAGGGGGCGCGGGAGACCCAGTACTTC	CASSLGPRRGQGARETQYF
-	TRBV11-2	TRBJ1-5	-	TGTGCCAGCAGCCTCTCCCCCGCGTATAATCAGCCCCAGCATTTT	CASSLSPAYNQPQHF
-	TRBV5-4	TRBJ2-5	-	TGTGCCAGCACCCCAGGGCTGGGAGAGACCCAGTACTTC	CASTPGLGETQYF
-	TRBV5-1	TRBJ2-5	TRBD2	TGCGCCAGCAGCTTCGGACTAGCGGGGGGGACAGAGACCCAGTACTTC	CASSFGLAGGTETQYF
once	TRBV11-2	TRBJ2-7	-	TGTGCCAGCAGCCTAGGGGCTCCCTACGAGCAGTACTTC	CASSLGAPYEQYF
-	TRBV7-9	TRBJ1-4	TRBD1	TGTGCCAGCAGCAGCCGGGTGACAGGGGGGAAACTGTTTTTT	CASSSRVTGGKLFF
-	TRBV6-5	TRBJ2-3	-	TGTGCCAGCAGACGAACTAGTTCCGGCACAGATACGCAGTATTTT	CASRRTSSGTDTQYF
-	TRBV11-2	TRBJ1-5	-	TGTGCCAGCAGCTTAGATACAGGGCACCCCTATAGCAATCAGCCCCAGCATTTT	CASSLDTGHPYSNQPQHF
-	TRBV5-1	TRBJ1-2	TRBD1	TGCGCCAGCAGCTCTACCGGGACAGGGCTGCAAAACTATGGCTACACCTTC	CASSSTGTGLQNYGYTF
-	TRBV2	TRBJ2-1	-	TGTGCCAGCAGAAGGGACAAAGGGAATGAGCAGTTCTTC	CASRRDKGNEQFF
-	TRBV30	TRBJ1-5	-	TGTGCCTGGAGTGTACAAGGGGATCAGCCCCAGCATTTT	CAWSVQGDQPQHF
-	TRBV3-1/TRBV3-2	TRBJ1-3	TRBD1	TGTGCCAGCAGCGAGACAGGGGTGGCTGGAAACACCATATATTTT	CASSETGVAGNTIYF
-	TRBV6-2/TRBV6-3	TRBJ2-7	TRBD1	TGTGCCAGCATCCCGGGACAGGGTGTCCACGAGCAGTACTTC	CASIPGQGVHEQYF
-	TRBV6-5	TRBJ2-3	-	TGTGCCAGCAGTTACTCGGGCACCGGCACAGATACGCAGTATTTT	CASSYSGTGTDTQYF
few	TRBV4-1	TRBJ2-1	-	TGCGCCAGCAGTAGAGGAGAGTTTATTGGTGAGCAGTTCTTC	CASSRGEFIGEQFF
-	TRBV7-3	TRBJ1-1	TRBD1	TGTGCCAGCAGCAAACAGGGGGCGGGCACTGAAGCTTTCTTT	CASSKQGAGTEAFF
few	TRBV5-4	TRBJ1-6	TRBD1	TGTGCCAGCAGCTTGGAACAGGGGTGGTCTCGTTCACCCCTCCACTTT	CASSLEQGWSRSPLHF
-	TRBV9	TRBJ1-4	TRBD1	TGTGCCAGCAGCGTCGGACAGGGGGTGGCTAATGAAAAACTGTTTTTT	CASSVGQGVANEKLFF
few	TRBV7-9	TRBJ2-2	-	TGTGCCAGCACCAGAGCAGGAGGAGGAGGAAGCACCGGGGAGCTGTTTTTT	CASTRAGGGGSTGELFF